This T cell receptor (beta chain) was retrieved from a study of T cell repertoires in cytomegalovirus infection. Germline V CDR1 and CDR2: LNHDA, SQIVND (reference sequence). The CDR3 contains 15 residues. Trimming took 1 base from V and 6 from J, leaving 13 bases between them. This clonotype occurred a few times. Its antigen is undetermined. Study observations and caveats: The cumulative frequency of public TCR beta families distinguished individuals who carried CMV together with the relevant HLA.

In TCRdb, the reads were re-called with MiXCR into one record per CDR3 protein. The sample consists of approximately 600,000 distinct CDR3 sequences, under 45% of them appearing once. The receptor comes from a human donor in good health (CMV status not recorded). Some clones in this sample may be carry-over from other donors' samples. The V and J genes are TRBV19 and TRBJ1-5; no definite D call. The source was cultured PBMCs, collected from culture after CMV antigen stimulation. This chain's CDR3 is CASSIGSSGAQPQHF. In DNA, the CDR3 is TGTGCCAGTAGTATAGGTTCGAGTGGCGCTCAGCCCCAGCATTTT. The full variable domain, its missing parts supplied by reference TRBV19 and TRBJ1-5, is DGGITQSPKYLFRKEGQNVTLSCEQNLNHDAMYWYRQDPGQGLRLIYYSQIVNDFQKGDIAEGYSVSREKKESFPLTVTSAQKNPTAFYLCASSIGSSGAQPQHFGDGTRLSIL.